This entry lists 21 T cell receptor beta chains sequenced from one sample in a study of monozygotic twins with cystic fibrosis. The method was immunoSEQ multiplex PCR; TCRdb's version includes in-frame clones alone and lacks a portion of them. Of about 23,000 clones listed, about 91% are singletons. Sequencing was done on a sample of blood. Receptors originate from a girl aged 2 to 9 with cystic fibrosis.

The chain employs TRBV6-5 and TRBJ1-5; D is unclear. The CDR3 is made up of 14 amino acids. Between the trimmed V and J ends, which lost 2 bases and 0 bases, there was a span of 5 bases. CDR1 and CDR2 (germline): MNHEY, SVGAGI. The CDR3 loop is CASSYSPSNQPQHF. The CDR3 coding sequence is TGTGCCAGCAGTTACAGTCCTAGCAATCAGCCCCAGCATTTT.

The chain combines TRBV7-9 with TRBJ2-7, with unresolved D. Germline V CDR1 and CDR2: SEHNR, FQNEAQ (reference sequence). The CDR3 runs to 13 residues. V was shortened by 3 bases and J by 1 base, with 7 bases between the two germline ends. CDR3 nucleotides: TGTGCCAGCAGCTTTTTACATTCCTACGAGCAGTACTTC. It codes for CASSFLHSYEQYF.

J is TRBJ2-5 and V is TRBV7-8; 10 bases match TRBD1. Germline assignment: CDR1 SGHVS and CDR2 FQNEAQ. The CDR3 spans 16 residues. V was clipped by 0 bases and J by 5 bases; unmatched bases: 6. The CDR3 DNA is TGTGCCAGCAGCTTAGCGGGGACAGGGGCGTGGGAGACCCAGTACTTC. Translating gives CASSLAGTGAWETQYF.

Comments on this clone: Sequence at one end of the junction differs from germline and may be a read error. The chain joins TRBV30 to TRBJ2-1; D is perhaps TRBD2 (7 bases). CDR1 is GTSNPN, CDR2 SVGIG, per germline (reference sequence). The CDR3 covers 17 residues. CDR3 sequence: CVWSVWGGPRLYNEQFF. The DNA for the CDR3 is TGTGTCTGGAGTGTATGGGGGGGGCCCAGGCTCTACAATGAGCAGTTCTTC.

The CDR3 here is CAWSGLGRGDEQFF. CDR3 sequence (DNA): TGTGCCTGGAGTGGTCTCGGCAGGGGCGATGAGCAGTTCTTC. The chain uses TRBV30 and TRBJ2-1, with D tentatively TRBD1 (6 bases). Trimming pared 1 base from V and 8 bases from J, leaving 15 bases between. Germline assignment: CDR1 GTSNPN and CDR2 SVGIG (reference sequence). The CDR3 has 14 amino acids.

The chain has TRBV2 and TRBJ2-3; 13 positions match TRBD2. The ends lost 4 bases at V and 4 bases at J; junction bases unmatched: 5. The CDR3 is made up of 16 amino acids. The germline V gene has CDR1 SNHLY and CDR2 FYNNEI. As DNA, the CDR3 is TGTGCCAGCAGTGCGACTAGCGGGGGGCCCGCAGATACGCAGTATTTT. Translated, it gives CASSATSGGPADTQYF. Using reference TRBV2 and TRBJ2-3 for the parts outside the CDR3, the full variable domain is EPEVTQTPSHQVTQMGQEVILRCVPISNHLYFYWYRQILGQKVEFLVSFYNNEISEKSEIFDDQFSVERPDGSNFTLKIRSTKLEDSAMYFCASSATSGGPADTQYFGPGTRLTVL.

In this sample, this clone turned up a few times. This sequence joins TRBV28 and TRBJ2-7; tentative D call: TRBD1 (7 bases). The CDR3 consists of 16 residues. Germline V lookup: CDR1 MDHEN, CDR2 SYDVKM. The V and J ends lost 1 base and 6 bases respectively, with 19 bases between them. The CDR3 here is CASSLSGDRKRGEQYF. In DNA, the CDR3 is TGTGCCAGCAGTTTATCGGGGGACAGAAAAAGAGGCGAGCAGTACTTC.

The rearrangement uses TRBV29-1 and TRBJ2-5; 7 bases map to TRBD1. V shed 6 bases, J shed 5 bases, and the junction held 6 bases outside the gene matches. Looked up from germline, CDR1 is SQVTM and CDR2 is ANQGSEA. The CDR3 runs 12 residues. Here the CDR3 reads CSVTGPQETQYF. The DNA for the CDR3 is TGCAGCGTGACAGGGCCCCAGGAGACCCAGTACTTC.

In its sample, this clone was seen once. The gene calls are TRBV7-2 and TRBJ1-2; D unresolved. The length of the CDR3 is 13 residues. From germline, CDR1 is SGHTA and CDR2 FQGNSA. Between the trimmed V and J ends, which lost 4 bases and 2 bases, there was a span of 8 bases. The CDR3 is CASSSGPNYGYTF. In nucleotides, the CDR3 is TGTGCCAGCAGCTCCGGACCGAACTATGGCTACACCTTC.

V is TRBV20-1 and J is TRBJ2-7; D remains ambiguous. The CDR3 length is 11 residues. With 0 bases removed from V and 3 bases from J, the gap between germline ends came to 3 bases. The V gene's germline CDR1 is DFQATT and CDR2 SNEGSKA (reference sequence). The CDR3 DNA reads TGCAGTGCTAGAGAGGGCTACGAGCAGTACTTC. Translated, it gives CSAREGYEQYF.

The chain carries TRBV6-5 and TRBJ1-6; D gene unclear. The germline V gene has CDR1 MNHEY and CDR2 SVGAGI. The CDR3 has 15 residues. V lost 0 bases to trimming and J lost 6 bases, with 9 bases between them. As DNA, the CDR3 is TGTGCCAGCAGTTACTCGAACCAGGTTAATTCACCCCTCCACTTT. This gives the protein CASSYSNQVNSPLHF.

The gene calls are TRBV5-1 and TRBJ1-1; D remains ambiguous. Germline V lookup: CDR1 SGHRS, CDR2 YFSETQ. Trimming pared 3 bases from V and 0 bases from J, leaving 12 bases between. The CDR3 spans 15 residues. The CDR3 is CASSSGSPLNTEAFF. The CDR3 DNA reads as TGCGCCAGCAGCTCGGGGAGTCCACTGAACACTGAAGCTTTCTTT.

This clone was seen only once. This rearrangement joins TRBV11-3 to TRBJ1-2, with a possible D match to TRBD1 (5 bases). Trimming stripped 0 bases from V and 7 bases from J, with 12 bases between. This CDR3 region has 14 residues. Germline V gives CDR1 SGHNT, CDR2 YENEEA. For the CDR3, the DNA is TGTGCCAGCAGCTTAGATACAGGCGGTTTTGGCTACACCTTC. Translated, it gives CASSLDTGGFGYTF.

This chain joins TRBV13 and TRBJ1-2; 7 bases line up with TRBD1. Germline V lookup: CDR1 PRHDT, CDR2 FYEKMQ (reference sequence). V was pared by 6 bases and J by 6 bases, with 4 bases of the junction left unmatched. The CDR3 runs to 12 residues. The CDR3 DNA follows: TGTGCCAGCAGAACCACAGGGGATGGCTACACCTTC. Protein: CASRTTGDGYTF.

V is TRBV6-1 and J is TRBJ2-7; the match to TRBD1 covers 12 bases. Germline lookup yields CDR1 MNHNS and CDR2 SASEGT. The CDR3 runs 13 residues. After removal of 9 bases from V and 5 bases from J, the junction contained 5 bases not matched to a gene. The CDR3 nucleotides read TGTGCCAGTGGGACAGGGGGCTACGACGAGCAGTACTTC. Protein product: CASGTGGYDEQYF.

This chain uses TRBV5-6 with TRBJ1-5; TRBD1 is a possible D gene (5 bases). The CDR3 has 16 residues. The V end was cut by 1 base, the J end by 0 bases, with 11 bases between. CDR1 is SGHDT and CDR2 is YYEEEE in the germline V gene. This chain's CDR3 is CASSLSAGTSNQPQHF. CDR3 nucleotide sequence: TGTGCCAGCAGCTTGTCTGCAGGGACTAGCAATCAGCCCCAGCATTTT.

This chain connects TRBV13 to TRBJ2-5; 8 positions match TRBD2. The CDR3 has 15 amino acids. Germline V gives CDR1 PRHDT, CDR2 FYEKMQ (reference sequence). The V segment lost 4 bases and the J segment 1 base; nucleotides outside the gene matches: 5. CDR3 sequence: CASSSLAGIQETQYF. CDR3 in DNA: TGTGCCAGCAGCTCATTAGCGGGGATCCAAGAGACCCAGTACTTC.

The table lists this clone with a count of one. CDR3 bases: TGTGCCAGCAGCTTGGTTGGCATTGAGCAGTTCTTC. Encoded protein: CASSLVGIEQFF. The rearrangement joins TRBV5-6 to TRBJ2-1; D remains unclear. This CDR3 region has 12 residues. V lost 0 bases to trimming and J lost 9 bases, with 7 bases between them. CDR1 is SGHDT, CDR2 YYEEEE, per germline.

The chain employs TRBV5-6 and TRBJ2-2; D perhaps matches TRBD2 (6 bases). This CDR3 region has 17 residues. Per germline, CDR1 SGHDT and CDR2 YYEEEE. Trimming removed 4 bases at V and 5 bases at J, with 21 bases between. The chain's CDR3 is CASSQGLHLLWTGELFF. CDR3 nucleotide sequence: TGTGCCAGCAGCCAGGGACTCCATCTTTTGTGGACCGGGGAGCTGTTTTTT.

This chain uses TRBV4-1 with TRBJ1-3; D not resolved. The CDR3 is made up of 20 amino acids. The V and J ends lost 0 bases and 0 bases respectively, with 21 bases between them. Per the germline V gene, CDR1 is MGHRA and CDR2 is YSYEKL. The CDR3 here is CASSQDLPHQHGISGNTIYF. For the CDR3, the DNA is TGCGCCAGCAGCCAAGATCTTCCCCATCAACACGGAATCTCTGGAAACACCATATATTTT.

Within the sample, this clone is medium-sized. This chain uses TRBV27 with TRBJ1-1; D ambiguous. The CDR3 has 12 residues. Germline V gives CDR1 MNHEY, CDR2 SMNVEV (reference sequence). V lost 8 bases, J lost 1 base, and 8 bases lay in between. CDR3 sequence (DNA): TGTGCCAGCCGGACGGGGAACACTGAAGCTTTCTTT. Translated, it gives CASRTGNTEAFF.